A selection of T cell receptor beta chains follows, all from one sample in a study of OX40 agonist ivuxolimab in advanced cancers. Assay: immunoSEQ multiplex PCR; the TCRdb copy retains only in-frame clones and omits some. The sample includes 41,000 or so clones, more than 70% of them seen just once. The source material was CD4+ or CD8+ T cells sorted from blood, sampled in a trial of the OX40 agonist ivuxolimab. All receptors derive from an adult with an advanced solid tumor such as melanoma, head and neck, liver or kidney cancer. CDR3s include the opening cysteine and the closing phenylalanine or tryptophan. D genes are given only for firm matches. Clone size appears in some rows only: once, few, many, or a class for an expanded clone.

>TRBV7-3|TRBJ2-2|NA|NA
CASSLNSRLTGELFF
TGTGCCAGCAGCTTGAACTCCCGGCTCACCGGGGAGCTGTTTTTT
>TRBV18|TRBJ2-7|NA|TRBD1
CASSLGQGSVSYEQYF
TGTGCCAGCTCCTTAGGACAGGGCAGCGTTTCCTACGAGCAGTACTTC
>TRBV29-1|TRBJ1-1|NA|NA
CSVYDRIGTEAFF
TGCAGCGTATATGACAGGATCGGCACTGAAGCTTTCTTT
>TRBV6-6|TRBJ2-5|NA|TRBD1
CASSYSTGRETQYF
TGTGCCAGCAGTTACTCGACAGGGAGAGAGACCCAGTACTTC
>TRBV2|TRBJ1-2|few|NA
CASSPLVTQDGYTF
TGTGCCAGCAGTCCCTTAGTCACCCAGGATGGCTACACCTTC
>TRBV18|TRBJ1-2|NA|TRBD1
CASSPLPGQGNGYTF
TGTGCCAGCTCACCACTTCCGGGACAGGGTAATGGCTACACCTTC
>TRBV5-4|TRBJ2-2|NA|NA
CASSLGGGQDPNTGELFF
TGTGCCAGCAGCTTGGGGGGGGGACAGGACCCCAACACCGGGGAGCTGTTTTTT
>TRBV19|TRBJ2-7|NA|NA
CASSMLPGQTSVYEQYF
TGTGCCAGTAGCATGCTGCCCGGACAGACCTCTGTCTACGAGCAGTACTTC
>TRBV5-4|TRBJ2-7|NA|NA
CASSLVGRRVTYEQYF
TGTGCCAGCAGCTTGGTAGGGAGGCGGGTAACCTACGAGCAGTACTTC
>TRBV30|TRBJ1-2|NA|NA
CAWRPENYGYTF
TGTGCCTGGAGACCGGAGAACTATGGCTACACCTTC
>TRBV18|TRBJ1-2|NA|NA
CASSPGLASGYTF
TGTGCCAGCTCACCAGGACTAGCGTCGGGCTACACCTTC
>TRBV6-6|TRBJ2-3|once|TRBD2
CASSSGGRATDTQYF
TGTGCCAGCAGTTCAGGAGGGAGGGCGACAGATACGCAGTATTTT
>TRBV11-2|TRBJ2-7|NA|TRBD2
CASKAGVGSTYEQYF
TGTGCCAGCAAGGCGGGGGTCGGGTCAACCTACGAGCAGTACTTC
>TRBV18|TRBJ1-5|NA|TRBD1
CASSPGTGSNQPQHF
TGTGCCAGCTCACCCGGGACAGGGAGCAATCAGCCCCAGCATTTT
>TRBV13|TRBJ2-3|NA|NA
CASSLFSEGPTDTQYF
TGTGCCAGCAGCTTATTTTCGGAGGGCCCCACAGATACGCAGTATTTT
>TRBV19|TRBJ1-5|NA|TRBD1
CASSIGDRASNQPQHF
TGTGCCAGTAGTATAGGTGACAGGGCTAGCAATCAGCCCCAGCATTTT
>TRBV6-6|TRBJ2-1|NA|TRBD2
CASSLAGSNEQFF
TGTGCCAGCAGTTTAGCGGGATCCAATGAGCAGTTCTTC
>TRBV9|TRBJ2-7|NA|TRBD2
CASSELAGVSYEQYF
TGTGCCAGCAGCGAACTAGCGGGCGTCTCCTACGAGCAGTACTTC
>TRBV6-5|TRBJ1-2|NA|NA
CASSYQPTYGYTF
TGTGCCAGCAGTTACCAGCCCACCTATGGCTACACCTTC
>TRBV7-9|TRBJ2-1|NA|NA
CASSFRGRGYNEQFF
TGTGCCAGCAGCTTCAGGGGCCGGGGGTACAATGAGCAGTTCTTC
>TRBV7-8|TRBJ2-1|NA|NA
CASSLGAGIVGEQFF
TGTGCCAGCAGCTTAGGAGCAGGGATCGTGGGTGAGCAGTTCTTC
>TRBV28|TRBJ2-7|few|TRBD1
CASSHGQGDEQYF
TGTGCCAGCAGTCACGGACAGGGGGACGAGCAGTACTTC
>TRBV28|TRBJ2-5|NA|TRBD2
CASSLWRELVTQYF
TGTGCCAGCAGTTTATGGCGGGAGTTGGTGACCCAGTACTTC
>TRBV28|TRBJ2-7|NA|NA
CASSLWNEQYF
TGTGCCAGCAGTTTGTGGAACGAGCAGTACTTC
>TRBV11-2|TRBJ1-1|NA|NA
CASSTGGNTEAFF
TGCGCCAGCAGCACCGGGGGGAACACTGAAGCTTTCTTT
>TRBV6-1|TRBJ1-4|NA|TRBD1
CASSEAGTGGREKLFF
TGTGCCAGCAGTGAAGCCGGGACAGGGGGCAGAGAAAAACTGTTTTTT
>TRBV7-6|TRBJ1-4|NA|NA
CASSLTLGPQPNEKLFF
TGTGCCAGCAGCTTAACCTTGGGACCGCAACCAAATGAAAAACTGTTTTTT
>TRBV7-2|TRBJ2-7|once|TRBD2
CASSSGLAGGQGSYEQYF
TGTGCCAGCAGCTCCGGACTAGCGGGAGGGCAGGGATCCTACGAGCAGTACTTC
>TRBV11-2|TRBJ2-2|NA|TRBD1
CASFPRQGATETGELFF
TGTGCCAGCTTCCCCAGACAGGGGGCGACGGAGACCGGGGAGCTGTTTTTT
>TRBV28|TRBJ2-7|few|NA
CASSPPRASSYEQYF
TGTGCCAGCAGCCCCCCCCGGGCGAGCTCCTACGAGCAGTACTTC
>TRBV6-5|TRBJ2-7|NA|TRBD1
CASRTGTVSYEQYF
TGTGCCAGCAGAACCGGGACAGTTTCCTACGAGCAGTACTTC
>TRBV10-1|TRBJ2-1|NA|NA
CASSEGGGEQFF
TGCGCCAGCAGTGAAGGGGGAGGCGAGCAGTTCTTC
>TRBV7-3|TRBJ2-1|NA|TRBD1
CASSLTWTGGGDEQFF
TGTGCCAGCAGCTTAACGTGGACAGGGGGAGGGGATGAGCAGTTCTTC
>TRBV5-1|TRBJ2-5|NA|TRBD1
CASSAGQGLETQYF
TGCGCCAGCAGCGCGGGACAGGGACTAGAGACCCAGTACTTC
>TRBV18|TRBJ2-1|NA|TRBD2
CASSPKLAGAYNEQFF
TGTGCCAGCTCACCGAAACTAGCGGGAGCCTACAATGAGCAGTTCTTC
>TRBV10-3|TRBJ2-7|NA|TRBD2
CAISGGLADTYEQYF
TGTGCCATCAGTGGGGGACTAGCGGACACCTACGAGCAGTACTTC
>TRBV14|TRBJ2-1|NA|TRBD2
CASSQGTGTSGSWAIYNEQFF
TGTGCCAGCAGCCAAGGTACCGGGACTAGCGGGAGTTGGGCTATCTACAATGAGCAGTTCTTC
>TRBV29-1|TRBJ1-1|NA|NA
CSVRVRGREAFF
TGCAGCGTTCGGGTTCGCGGGAGGGAAGCTTTCTTT
>TRBV2|TRBJ2-7|NA|NA
CASSEDRYEQYF
TGTGCCAGCAGTGAAGACCGCTACGAGCAGTACTTC
>TRBV6-5|TRBJ2-7|NA|NA
CASSYTGPPYEQYF
TGTGCCAGCAGTTATACCGGGCCCCCCTACGAGCAGTACTTC
>TRBV18|TRBJ2-7|NA|NA
CASSLNRGYEQYF
TGTGCCAGCTCACTTAACCGGGGGTACGAGCAGTACTTC
>TRBV19|TRBJ2-1|NA|TRBD2
CATRQGLAGVNEQFF
TGTGCCACCCGACAGGGACTAGCGGGAGTCAATGAGCAGTTCTTC
>TRBV28|TRBJ2-1|NA|TRBD2
CASSLSSSGANEQFF
TGTGCCAGCAGTTTATCGTCTAGCGGAGCGAATGAGCAGTTCTTC
>TRBV14|TRBJ1-2|NA|NA
CASSQGRDWGSKYGYTF
TGTGCCAGCAGCCAAGGGAGGGACTGGGGTTCGAAGTATGGCTACACCTTC
>TRBV28|TRBJ1-4|NA|NA
CASSLRSLPGKLFF
TGTGCCAGCAGTTTAAGGTCCCTCCCCGGCAAACTGTTTTTT
>TRBV5-1|TRBJ2-5|NA|TRBD1
CASSSPGQVAETQYF
TGCGCCAGCAGCTCGCCGGGACAGGTGGCAGAGACCCAGTACTTC
>TRBV7-2|TRBJ1-4|NA|NA
CASSLASGALSEKLFF
TGTGCCAGCAGCTTAGCGTCCGGGGCGCTGAGTGAAAAACTGTTTTTT